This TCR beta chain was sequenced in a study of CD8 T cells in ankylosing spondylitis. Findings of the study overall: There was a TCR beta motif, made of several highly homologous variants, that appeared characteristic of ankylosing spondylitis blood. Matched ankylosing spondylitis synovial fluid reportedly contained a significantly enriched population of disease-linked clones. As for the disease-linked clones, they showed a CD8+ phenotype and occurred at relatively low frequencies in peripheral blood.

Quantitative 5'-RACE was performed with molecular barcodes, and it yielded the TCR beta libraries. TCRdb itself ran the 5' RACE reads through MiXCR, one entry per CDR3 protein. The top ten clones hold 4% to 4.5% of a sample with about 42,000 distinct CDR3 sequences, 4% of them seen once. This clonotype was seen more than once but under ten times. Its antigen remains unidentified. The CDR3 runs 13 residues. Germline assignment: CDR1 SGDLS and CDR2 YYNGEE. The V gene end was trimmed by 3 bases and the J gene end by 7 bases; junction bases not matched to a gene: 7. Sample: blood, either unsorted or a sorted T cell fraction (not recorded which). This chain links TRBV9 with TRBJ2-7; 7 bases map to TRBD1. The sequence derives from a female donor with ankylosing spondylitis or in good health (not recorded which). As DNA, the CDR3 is TGTGCCAGCAGCGCCGAACAGGGGATGGAGCAGTACTTC. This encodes CASSAEQGMEQYF.